A single sample is the source of the 21 T cell receptor beta chains below, sequenced in a study of shared clonotypes between healthy human individuals. Only in-frame clones appear in the TCRdb table, and some are missing; sequencing was by immunoSEQ multiplex PCR. The table lists approximately 640,000 clones, more than 70% of them singletons. Sequencing was done on a sample of memory CD4+ T cells sorted from blood. Subset noted: CD45RA-negative fraction. These TCRs come from a woman aged 25 to 39 in good health.

The genes are TRBV7-8 and TRBJ2-7; either TRBD1 or TRBD2 may supply D (5 bases each). The ends were cut back, 1 base at V and 1 base at J, with 20 bases in the middle. The CDR3 is 18 residues long. Germline V gene sequence: CDR1 SGHVS, CDR2 FQNEAQ. CDR3 DNA: TGTGCCAGCAGCTTAGAAGGGGCCACTAGGGGTGGGTCCTACGAGCAGTACTTC. Amino acid sequence: CASSLEGATRGGSYEQYF.

The V and J genes are TRBV11-3 and TRBJ2-2, with D perhaps TRBD1 (5 bases). The CDR3 extends over 15 amino acids. CDR1 and CDR2 from the germline V gene are SGHNT and YENEEA. Trimming took 4 bases from V and 1 from J, leaving 10 bases between them. The CDR3, as DNA: TGTGCCAGCAGCTGGGGCGGAGAGAACACCGGGGAGCTGTTTTTT. Translation gives CASSWGGENTGELFF. The full variable domain, its missing parts supplied by reference TRBV11-3 and TRBJ2-2, is EAGVVQSPRYKIIEKKQPVAFWCNPISGHNTLYWYLQNLGQGPELLIRYENEEAVDDSQLPKDRFSAERLKGVDSTLKIQPAELGDSAVYLCASSWGGENTGELFFGEGSRLTVL.

The V and J genes are TRBV5-1 and TRBJ2-7; D is unresolved. Trimming pared 5 bases from V and 3 bases from J, leaving 12 bases between. Germline-derived CDR1 and CDR2 are SGHRS and YFSETQ. This CDR3 contains 13 residues. The CDR3 nucleotides read TGCGCCAGCAGGATCGACCAGTTCTACGAGCAGTACTTC. Translation: CASRIDQFYEQYF.

V gene TRBV9 combines with J gene TRBJ1-1; 7 bases are shared with TRBD1. CDR1 is SGDLS and CDR2 is YYNGEE in the germline V gene. CDR3 length: 17 amino acids. The V and J ends lost 3 bases and 1 base, in that order; junction bases with no gene match: 12. The CDR3 DNA sequence: TGTGCCAGCAGCGCCCCCCCAAAGGGACAGCAGAACACTGAAGCTTTCTTT. Protein sequence: CASSAPPKGQQNTEAFF.

This sequence joins TRBV30 and TRBJ1-3; TRBD1 might be the D (5 bases). CDR3 length equals 13 residues. Per germline, CDR1 GTSNPN and CDR2 SVGIG (reference sequence). The ends were cut back, 5 bases at V and 2 bases at J, with 10 bases in the middle. CDR3 nucleotide sequence: TGTGCCTGGGCACTGACAGCTGGAAACACCATATATTTT. It translates to CAWALTAGNTIYF.

This clone came up once. The chain joins TRBV10-3 to TRBJ2-7, with 13 bases that match TRBD2. The trim removed 10 bases at V and 0 bases at J, leaving 12 bases unmatched. The CDR3 consists of 17 residues. Looked up from germline, CDR1 is ENHRY and CDR2 is SYGVKD. Here the CDR3 reads CATGTSGTRILSYEQYF. CDR3 DNA: TGTGCCACGGGGACTAGCGGGACTCGAATCCTCTCCTACGAGCAGTACTTC.

This rearrangement joins TRBV27 to TRBJ2-1; the match to TRBD2 covers 10 bases. The ends lost 7 bases at V and 5 bases at J; junction bases unmatched: 11. Germline lookup yields CDR1 MNHEY and CDR2 SMNVEV (reference sequence). The CDR3 runs to 16 residues. The CDR3 bases are TGTGCCAGCAAACGGTACAGGCTAGCGGGAGACAATGAGCAGTTCTTC. Its protein is CASKRYRLAGDNEQFF.

Note on this clone: Other DNA variants within this sample encode the same CDR3. The chain recombines TRBV2 with TRBJ2-7; D remains unclear. CDR3 length: 13 residues. V dropped 3 bases and J dropped 0 bases, with 6 bases sitting between them. Germline CDR1 and CDR2: SNHLY and FYNNEI. CDR3 DNA sequence: TGTGCCAGCAGTGACAGAGCCTCCTACGAGCAGTACTTC. This codes for CASSDRASYEQYF.

The rearrangement uses TRBV27 and TRBJ1-5, with TRBD1 matching 8 bases. This CDR3 spans 15 amino acids. CDR1 MNHEY and CDR2 SMNVEV come from the germline V gene (reference sequence). The ends lost 4 bases at V and 6 bases at J; junction bases unmatched: 8. The CDR3 spells CASSSGTGHPQPQHF. The CDR3 region has the DNA TGTGCCAGCAGTTCGGGGACAGGCCACCCTCAGCCCCAGCATTTT.

CDR3 nucleotide sequence: TGTGCCAGCAGTCTTTCCCGGCTAGCGGGCCACAATGAGCAGTTCTTC. Its translation is CASSLSRLAGHNEQFF. V usage is TRBV27 and J usage is TRBJ2-1; 8 positions agree with TRBD2. This CDR3 comprises 16 residues. Germline loops: CDR1 MNHEY, CDR2 SMNVEV (reference sequence). V trimming: 5 bases; J trimming: 5 bases; junction bases outside the gene matches: 11.

The V and J genes are TRBV27 and TRBJ2-7, with TRBD2 matching over 10 bases. After removal of 5 bases from V and 7 bases from J, the junction contained 11 bases not matched to a gene. The CDR3 has 15 amino acids. The V gene's germline CDR1 is MNHEY and CDR2 SMNVEV (reference sequence). This CDR3 reads CASSPRTSGTAEQYF. The DNA of the CDR3 is TGTGCCAGCAGTCCACGGACTAGCGGCACCGCGGAGCAGTACTTC.

The chain couples TRBV29-1 to TRBJ2-5, with TRBD2 matching 11 bases. TRBJ2-7 explains the end of the DNA better; the J call may be wrong. The CDR3 is 14 amino acids. Germline lookup yields CDR1 SQVTM and CDR2 ANQGSEA. In DNA form, the CDR3 reads TGCAGCGTTGTTGGACTAGCGGGTTCCTACGAGCAGTACTTC. Translation gives CSVVGLAGSYEQYF.

This clone was observed a handful of times. This chain joins TRBV18 and TRBJ1-4; a possible D gene is TRBD1 (5 bases). The germline CDR1 and CDR2 sequences are KGHSH and LQKENI. Trimming took 3 bases from V and 7 from J, leaving 18 bases between them. This CDR3 is built from 16 residues. CDR3 in amino acids: CASSPFPVRGGEKLFF. CDR3 coding DNA: TGTGCCAGCTCACCGTTCCCTGTGCGGGGGGGTGAAAAACTGTTTTTT.

J is TRBJ2-7 and V is TRBV28; TRBD2 might be the D (5 bases). V was shortened by 3 bases and J by 3 bases, with 18 bases between the two germline ends. The CDR3 is made up of 16 amino acids. Germline V gene data show CDR1 as MDHEN and CDR2 as SYDVKM. CDR3 sequence (DNA): TGTGCCAGCAGTTTTCTCGCGGGCGCGGCCGACTACGAGCAGTACTTC. Protein product: CASSFLAGAADYEQYF.

The chain employs TRBV5-1 and TRBJ2-7; D is undetermined. CDR1 SGHRS and CDR2 YFSETQ come from the germline V gene. The CDR3 contains 13 residues. Trimming took off 0 bases at V and 1 base at J, with 5 bases between the two ends. The CDR3 DNA is TGCGCCAGCAGCTTGGGAAGATCCTACGAGCAGTACTTC. It encodes CASSLGRSYEQYF.

This rearrangement joins TRBV15 to TRBJ1-3; weak D call: TRBD1 (5 bases). V lost 0 bases and J lost 1, with 19 bases in between. The length of the CDR3 is 19 residues. CDR1 and CDR2 from the germline V gene are LNHNV and YYDKDF (reference sequence). In DNA form, the CDR3 reads TGTGCCACCAGCAGAGATCGGGGCAGAGCGTGGGATTCTGGAAACACCATATATTTT. Amino acids: CATSRDRGRAWDSGNTIYF.

This chain links TRBV7-2 with TRBJ2-4; the match to TRBD1 covers 8 bases. The CDR3 runs 16 residues. Germline-derived CDR1 and CDR2 are SGHTA and FQGNSA. With V trimmed by 5 bases and J by 7 bases, 13 bases remained unmatched. The CDR3: CASSTHATGAGNIQYF. CDR3 nucleotide sequence: TGTGCCAGCAGCACCCACGCGACAGGGGCGGGGAACATTCAGTACTTC.

This sequence joins TRBV7-2 and TRBJ2-7; 8 nucleotides line up with TRBD1. The germline V gene has CDR1 SGHTA and CDR2 FQGNSA. The CDR3 contains 15 residues. Trimming took 1 base from V and 2 from J; bases not matched to a gene: 4. In nucleotides, the CDR3 is TGTGCCAGCAGCTTAGTCTTGGACAGGGCCTACGAGCAGTACTTC. This codes for CASSLVLDRAYEQYF.

Only one count was recorded for this clone. The gene calls are TRBV5-8 and TRBJ1-2; maybe TRBD1 (5 bases). CDR1 and CDR2 from the germline V gene are SGHTS and YDEGEE. Trimming removed 0 bases from V and 13 bases from J, with 16 bases in between. There are 13 residues in the CDR3. The CDR3 DNA is TGTGCCAGCAGCTTGGCAGGGACCGATCCCCGCACCTTC. Protein sequence: CASSLAGTDPRTF.

This clone was seen a single time. V gene TRBV29-1 combines with J gene TRBJ2-7; 8 nucleotides match TRBD1. The CDR3 extends over 14 amino acids. V lost 6 bases to trimming and J lost 1 base; unmatched junction nucleotides: 8. Germline CDR1 and CDR2: SQVTM and ANQGSEA. CDR3 amino acids: CSVTGTGGSYEQYF. The CDR3 bases are TGCAGCGTCACCGGGACAGGCGGTTCCTACGAGCAGTACTTC.

The chain recombines TRBV30 with TRBJ2-3, with D perhaps TRBD1 or TRBD2 (5 bases each). V was shortened by 3 bases and J by 2 bases, with 15 bases between the two germline ends. The germline V gene has CDR1 GTSNPN and CDR2 SVGIG (reference sequence). This CDR3 region has 15 residues. The CDR3 spells CAWRGTSDLTDTQYF. CDR3 bases: TGTGCCTGGAGGGGGACCTCGGACCTCACAGATACGCAGTATTTT.